This T cell receptor (beta chain) was captured in a study of cytomegalovirus exposure and HLA in healthy donors. Whole-study results and caveats: Subsequent analysis of the 100 to 150 validation repertoires found a tendency for first-cohort TCR clusters to co-occur.

The donors were part of the validation cohort of 100 to 150 subjects. That cohort was separate from the first cohort, which comprised about 730 subjects. Only in-frame clones appear in the TCRdb table, and some are missing; sequencing was by immunoSEQ multiplex PCR. The table lists 200,000 to 300,000 clones, roughly 84% of them singletons. This clone was observed once. Its specificity is unknown. This sequence was found in a young man in good health and CMV-seropositive. Sequencing was done on a sample of PBMCs.

The CDR3, as DNA: TGTGCCAGCAGCTTGATCGCTACCAGCGTCAATTACAATGAGCAGTTCTTC. Its translation is CASSLIATSVNYNEQFF. The V gene is TRBV5-6, the J gene TRBJ2-1; D uncertain. The length of the CDR3 is 17 residues. Germline V gene data show CDR1 as SGHDT and CDR2 as YYEEEE. Deletions cut 1 base from V and 4 bases from J, with 18 bases between.